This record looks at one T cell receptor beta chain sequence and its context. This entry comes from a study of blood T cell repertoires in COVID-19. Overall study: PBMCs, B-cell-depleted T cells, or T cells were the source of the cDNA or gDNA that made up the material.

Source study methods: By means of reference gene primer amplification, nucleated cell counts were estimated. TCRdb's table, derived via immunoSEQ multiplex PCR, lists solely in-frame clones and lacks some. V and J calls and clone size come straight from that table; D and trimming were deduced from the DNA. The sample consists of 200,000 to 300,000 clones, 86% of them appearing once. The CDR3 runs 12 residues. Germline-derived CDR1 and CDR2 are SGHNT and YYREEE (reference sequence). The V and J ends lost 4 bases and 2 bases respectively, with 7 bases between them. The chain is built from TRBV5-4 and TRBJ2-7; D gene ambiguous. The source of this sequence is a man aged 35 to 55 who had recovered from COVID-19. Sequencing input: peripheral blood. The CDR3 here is CASSRRAYEQYF. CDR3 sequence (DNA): TGTGCCAGCAGCCGTCGGGCCTACGAGCAGTACTTC. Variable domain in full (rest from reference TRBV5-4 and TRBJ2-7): ETGVTQSPTHLIKTRGQQVTLRCSSQSGHNTVSWYQQALGQGPQFIFQYYREEENGRGNFPPRFSGLQFPNYSSELNVNALELDDSALYLCASSRRAYEQYFGPGTRLTVT.